The source of this T cell receptor (beta chain) is a study of CD8+ T cells in alopecia areata (dated by TCRdb to the late 2010s). Concerning the study at large: The treated patients took part in an open-label pilot trial in which moderate-to-severe alopecia areata was treated with oral tofacitinib at 5 to 10 mg twice daily. Patients stayed on tofacitinib for 6 to 18 months and then had 6 months of follow-up off drug so that delayed response and recurrence could be assessed. For the treated patients, the SALT score, which quantifies what percentage of scalp surface area is affected, served as the measure of disease severity. High-throughput TCRbeta sequencing was used to examine T cell clonal expansion in alopecia areata in both the C3H/HeJ mouse model and human patients. Human TCRbeta sequencing covered scalp tissue and sorted CD4+ and CD8+ peripheral blood T cells from patchy and totalis/universalis alopecia areata patients and healthy controls. Patients on tofacitinib were biopsied at baseline and after 4 and 24 weeks of treatment, and several of the patients also had a later scalp biopsy. Scalp clonality was compared across normal scalp (n=4), patchy alopecia areata scalp (n=8), and alopecia totalis/universalis scalp (n=8). The RNA source kit depended on sample type: the PAXgene miRNA kit for fixed scalp, the miRNeasy kit for PBMCs, and the RNeasy kit for mouse skin. TCRbeta CDR3 regions were amplified by immunoSEQ multiplex PCR using 35 Vbeta forward and 13 Jbeta reverse primers.

Summary of the overall study and its limitations: Shared TCR sequences between patients were less evident than in mice, which may be partly attributable to HLA diversity in the patient population. Many expanded lesional clones persisted in scalp and blood during tofacitinib treatment, which may partly explain relapse after stopping treatment. Higher clonality and more expanded CD8+ clones were observed in lesional scalp than in normal scalp, particularly in alopecia totalis/universalis, a finding suggestive of antigenic drive. Because the treated cohort was small and had only one nonresponder, larger studies are needed to examine links between baseline CD8+ expansion and response. Unlike mouse skin, where gammadelta T cells dominate, normal human skin contains resident alphabeta T cells that get sequenced too, which complicates analysis of the scalp TCR repertoire. Tofacitinib significantly decreased scalp clonality and the number of expanded CD8+ clones among the top 100 scalp clones.

This clone showed up just once. The specificity of this receptor is unknown. No much larger clone is present one base from it, and per-base qualities are unavailable. This sample's time point label indicates: less than five weeks on oral tofacitinib. According to the study, the label for this sample's treatment or condition signals: oral pan-JAK inhibitor, 5-10 mg twice daily. Lesional scalp punch biopsies and peripheral blood were collected from alopecia areata patients. Human scalp biopsies were fixed immediately in PAXgene tissue containers. Library preparation used the immunoSEQ multiplex PCR assay. RNA was extracted from all samples and reverse transcribed into cDNA, which served as template for TCR sequencing. First-strand cDNA was synthesized using SuperScript III with a 2:1 mix of oligo-dT and random hexamers. A synthetic immune receptor repertoire was used to assess amplification bias, and residual bias was removed computationally. The original pipeline was this. Raw reads were preprocessed for error removal, and CDR3 was defined according to IMGT conventions as running from the conserved cysteine to phenylalanine. Clonality was computed by normalizing Shannon entropy by log2 of the number of productive unique TCRs and subtracting the result from 1. Scalp TCRbeta sequences were cross-referenced with sorted blood CD4 and CD8 repertoires so that the CD4 or CD8 identity of scalp clones could be inferred. This immuneACCESS table, as held by TCRdb, lists in-frame sequences with V and J called but not all clones. Of the missing ones, under half trace to an unresolved V gene in checked studies; the others have no known cause. That table furnishes V, J and clone size, whereas the DNA furnished D and trimming. This sample lists 15,000 to 20,000 clones; approximately 56% were detected once. The ten largest clones capture less than 9.5% of the sample.

From the cysteine through the phenylalanine, the CDR3 covers 16 amino acids. The only DNA kept is the CDR3, 48 bases in frame from the first base. V lost 2 bases and J lost 0 bases; the stretch between them is 13 bases long. The germline V gene supplies CDR1 MGHRA and CDR2 YSYEKL. The source of this sequence is a human donor with alopecia areata. The rearranged segments are TRBV4-1 and TRBJ1-2, with no confident D gene call. Sequenced material: skin, taken at week 4, from a patient treated with tofacitinib. The CDR3 has the sequence CASSQLMASTNYGYTF. In nucleotides, the sequence is TGCGCCAGCAGCCAATTGATGGCCTCGACTAACTATGGCTACACCTTC.